This record looks at one TCR beta chain sequence and its context. Its antigen is undetermined. The entry originates in a study of OX40 agonist ivuxolimab in advanced cancers. The wider study: Of the participants, more than 35% had some prior anti-PD-1, anti-PD-L1 or anti-CTLA-4 therapy, which was allowed. Study-level findings and limits: Clonal expansion was seen in CD4+ and CD8+ blood T cells by week 6 at 0.1 to 3.0 mg/kg.

V lost 5 bases and J lost 9, with 14 bases in between. The germline V gene has CDR1 MNHEY and CDR2 SVGAGI. The CDR3 sequence is 13 residues long. TCRdb's table, derived via immunoSEQ multiplex PCR, lists solely in-frame clones and lacks some. This sample carries roughly 62,000 clones, less than 85% of them seen once, and the ten largest clones take over 3.5%. This rearrangement joins TRBV6-5 to TRBJ1-5, with a tentative D call TRBD1 (5 bases). The sample here was CD4+ or CD8+ T cells sorted from blood, taken in a trial of the OX40 agonist ivuxolimab. This sequence originates from an adult with an advanced solid tumor such as melanoma, head and neck, liver or kidney cancer. The CDR3 DNA sequence: TGTGCCAGCAGTGGCAACCCCGGGGGGCCCCAGCATTTT. This gives the protein CASSGNPGGPQHF.